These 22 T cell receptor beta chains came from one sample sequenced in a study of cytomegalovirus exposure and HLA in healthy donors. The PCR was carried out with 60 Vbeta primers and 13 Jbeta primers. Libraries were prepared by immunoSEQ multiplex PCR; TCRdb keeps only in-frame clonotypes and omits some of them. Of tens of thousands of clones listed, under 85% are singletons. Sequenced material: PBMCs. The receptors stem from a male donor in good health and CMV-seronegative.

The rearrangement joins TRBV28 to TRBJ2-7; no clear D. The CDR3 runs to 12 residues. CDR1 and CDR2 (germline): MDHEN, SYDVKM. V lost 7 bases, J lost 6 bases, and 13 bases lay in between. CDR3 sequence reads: CASTRGLTEQYF. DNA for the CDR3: TGTGCCAGCACCCGAGGCCTGACCGAGCAGTACTTC.

The CDR3 sequence is CASSLTEATNEKLFF. CDR3 nucleotides: TGTGCCAGCAGCTTGACAGAAGCAACTAATGAAAAACTGTTTTTT. V gene TRBV7-6 combines with J gene TRBJ1-4, with D possibly being TRBD1 (5 bases). This CDR3 is built from 15 residues. V was pared by 3 bases and J by 0 bases, with 8 bases between. The V gene's germline CDR1 is SGHVS and CDR2 FNYEAQ.

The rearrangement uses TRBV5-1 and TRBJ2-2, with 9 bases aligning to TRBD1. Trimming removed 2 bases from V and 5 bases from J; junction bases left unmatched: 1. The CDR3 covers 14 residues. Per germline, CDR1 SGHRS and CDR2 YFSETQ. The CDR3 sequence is CASSFGQGTGELFF. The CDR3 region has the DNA TGCGCCAGCAGCTTCGGACAGGGGACCGGGGAGCTGTTTTTT.

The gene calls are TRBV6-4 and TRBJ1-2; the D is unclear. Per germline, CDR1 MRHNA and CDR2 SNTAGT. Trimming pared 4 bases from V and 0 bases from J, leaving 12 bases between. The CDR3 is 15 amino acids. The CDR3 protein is CASSVTGYANYGYTF. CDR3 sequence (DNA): TGTGCCAGCAGTGTAACGGGGTATGCTAACTATGGCTACACCTTC.

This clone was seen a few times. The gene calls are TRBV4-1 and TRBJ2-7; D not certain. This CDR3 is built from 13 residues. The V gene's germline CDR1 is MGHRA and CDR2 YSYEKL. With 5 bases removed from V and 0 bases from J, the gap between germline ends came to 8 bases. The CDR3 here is CASSGPSSYEQYF. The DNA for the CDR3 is TGCGCCAGCAGCGGGCCGAGCTCCTACGAGCAGTACTTC.

For the CDR3, the DNA is TGTGCCAGCAGTTCAAAATACGAGCAGTACTTC. Its translation is CASSSKYEQYF. This rearrangement joins TRBV7-2 to TRBJ2-5; D is unclear. TRBJ2-7 matches the DNA end more closely, so the J call is doubtful. This CDR3 region has 11 residues. Germline lookup yields CDR1 SGHTA and CDR2 FQGNSA.

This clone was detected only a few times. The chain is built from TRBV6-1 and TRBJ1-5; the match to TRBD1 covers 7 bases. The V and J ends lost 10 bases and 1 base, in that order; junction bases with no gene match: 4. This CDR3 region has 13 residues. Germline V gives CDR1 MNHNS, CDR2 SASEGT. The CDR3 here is CATTDRSNQPQHF. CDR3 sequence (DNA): TGTGCCACTACGGACAGGAGCAATCAGCCCCAGCATTTT.

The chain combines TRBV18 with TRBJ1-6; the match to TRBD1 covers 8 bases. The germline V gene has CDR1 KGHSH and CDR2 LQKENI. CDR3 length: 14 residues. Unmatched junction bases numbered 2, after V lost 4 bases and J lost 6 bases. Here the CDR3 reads CASSQDRVNSPLHF. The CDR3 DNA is TGTGCCAGCTCACAGGACAGGGTTAATTCACCCCTCCACTTT.

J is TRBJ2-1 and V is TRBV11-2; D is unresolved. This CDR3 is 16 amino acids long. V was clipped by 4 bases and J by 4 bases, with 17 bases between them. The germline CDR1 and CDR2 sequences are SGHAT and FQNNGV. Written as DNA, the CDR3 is TGTGCCAGCAGCTACCGAATGCCAGGCTCATACAATGAGCAGTTCTTC. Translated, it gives CASSYRMPGSYNEQFF.

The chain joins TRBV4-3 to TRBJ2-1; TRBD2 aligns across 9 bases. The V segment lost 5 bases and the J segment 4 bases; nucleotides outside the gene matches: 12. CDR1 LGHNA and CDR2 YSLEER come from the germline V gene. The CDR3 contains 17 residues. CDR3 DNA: TGCGCCAGCAGCACCCAAGGAACCCTAGCGGGATACAATGAGCAGTTCTTC. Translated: CASSTQGTLAGYNEQFF.

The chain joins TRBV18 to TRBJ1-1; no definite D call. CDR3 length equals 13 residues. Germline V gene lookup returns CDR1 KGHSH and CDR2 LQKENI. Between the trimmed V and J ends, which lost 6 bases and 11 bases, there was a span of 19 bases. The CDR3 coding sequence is TGTGCCAGCTCCCCTGACGGGAGGGCCTCGGCTTTCTTT. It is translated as CASSPDGRASAFF.

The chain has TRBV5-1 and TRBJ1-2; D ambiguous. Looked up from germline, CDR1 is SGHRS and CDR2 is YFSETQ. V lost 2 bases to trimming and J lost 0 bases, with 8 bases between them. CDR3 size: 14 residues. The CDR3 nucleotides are TGCGCCAGCAGCTTCGATCCAGCTAACTATGGCTACACCTTC. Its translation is CASSFDPANYGYTF.

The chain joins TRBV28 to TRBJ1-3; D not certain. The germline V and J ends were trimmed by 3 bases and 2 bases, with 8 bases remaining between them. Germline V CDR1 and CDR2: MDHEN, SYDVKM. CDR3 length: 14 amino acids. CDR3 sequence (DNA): TGTGCCAGCAGTTTGGCAATGGCTGGAAACACCATATATTTT. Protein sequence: CASSLAMAGNTIYF.

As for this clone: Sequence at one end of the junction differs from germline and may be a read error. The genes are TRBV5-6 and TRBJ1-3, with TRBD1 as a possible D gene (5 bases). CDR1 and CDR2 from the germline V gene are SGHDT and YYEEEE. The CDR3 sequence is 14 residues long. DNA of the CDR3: TGTGCCAGCAGCTTGTTACAGGTTGGAAACACCACATATTTT. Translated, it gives CASSLLQVGNTTYF.

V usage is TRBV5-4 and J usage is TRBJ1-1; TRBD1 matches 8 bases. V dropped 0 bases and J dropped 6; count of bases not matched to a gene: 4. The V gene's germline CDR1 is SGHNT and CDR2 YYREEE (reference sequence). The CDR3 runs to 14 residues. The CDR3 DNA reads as TGTGCCAGCAGCTTGGCAGGGGGCGGCCCTGAAGCTTTCTTT. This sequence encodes CASSLAGGGPEAFF.

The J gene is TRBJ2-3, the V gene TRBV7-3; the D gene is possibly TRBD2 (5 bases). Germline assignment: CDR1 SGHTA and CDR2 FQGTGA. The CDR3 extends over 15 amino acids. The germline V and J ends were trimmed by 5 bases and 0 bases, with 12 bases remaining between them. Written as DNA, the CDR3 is TGTGCCAGCAGCCTCCTCCCGGGAAGCACAGATACGCAGTATTTT. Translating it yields CASSLLPGSTDTQYF.

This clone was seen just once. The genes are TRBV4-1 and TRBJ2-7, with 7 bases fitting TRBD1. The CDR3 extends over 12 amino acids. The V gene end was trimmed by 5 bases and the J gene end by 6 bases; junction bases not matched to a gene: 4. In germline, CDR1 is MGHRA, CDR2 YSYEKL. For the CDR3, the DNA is TGCGCCAGCAGCGCGACAGGGCGCGAGCAGTACTTC. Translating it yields CASSATGREQYF.

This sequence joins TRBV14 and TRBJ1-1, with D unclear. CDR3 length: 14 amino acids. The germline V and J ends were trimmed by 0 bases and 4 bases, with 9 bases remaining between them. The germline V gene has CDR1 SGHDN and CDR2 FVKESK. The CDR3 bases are TGTGCCAGCAGCCAAGATTCGGCGGTCACTGAAGCTTTCTTT. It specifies CASSQDSAVTEAFF.

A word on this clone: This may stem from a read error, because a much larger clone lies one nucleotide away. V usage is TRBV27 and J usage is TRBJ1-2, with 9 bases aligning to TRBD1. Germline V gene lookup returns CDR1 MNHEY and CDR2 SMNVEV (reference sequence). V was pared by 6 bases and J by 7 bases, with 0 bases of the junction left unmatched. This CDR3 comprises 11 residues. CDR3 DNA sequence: TGTGCCAGCAGGACAGGGGGTGGCTACACCTTC. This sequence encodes CASRTGGGYTF.

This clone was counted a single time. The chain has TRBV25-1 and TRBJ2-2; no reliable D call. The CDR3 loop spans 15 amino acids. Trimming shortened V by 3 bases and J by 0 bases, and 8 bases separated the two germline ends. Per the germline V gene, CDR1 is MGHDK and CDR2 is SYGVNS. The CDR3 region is CASSESRTNTGELFF. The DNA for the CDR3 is TGTGCCAGCAGTGAGAGTAGAACGAACACCGGGGAGCTGTTTTTT.

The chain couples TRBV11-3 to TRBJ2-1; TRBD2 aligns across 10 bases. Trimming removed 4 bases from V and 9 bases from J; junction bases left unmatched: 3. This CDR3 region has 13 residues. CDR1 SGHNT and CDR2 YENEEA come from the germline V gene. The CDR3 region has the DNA TGTGCCAGCAGCTCCCTAGCGGGAGCTGAGCAGTTCTTC. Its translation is CASSSLAGAEQFF.

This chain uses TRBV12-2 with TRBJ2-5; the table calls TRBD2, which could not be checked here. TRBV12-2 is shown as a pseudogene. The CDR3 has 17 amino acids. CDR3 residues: CASRLALGLAGQETQYF. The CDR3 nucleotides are TGTGCAAGTCGCTTAGCCCTGGGACTAGCGGGACAAGAGACCCAGTACTTC.